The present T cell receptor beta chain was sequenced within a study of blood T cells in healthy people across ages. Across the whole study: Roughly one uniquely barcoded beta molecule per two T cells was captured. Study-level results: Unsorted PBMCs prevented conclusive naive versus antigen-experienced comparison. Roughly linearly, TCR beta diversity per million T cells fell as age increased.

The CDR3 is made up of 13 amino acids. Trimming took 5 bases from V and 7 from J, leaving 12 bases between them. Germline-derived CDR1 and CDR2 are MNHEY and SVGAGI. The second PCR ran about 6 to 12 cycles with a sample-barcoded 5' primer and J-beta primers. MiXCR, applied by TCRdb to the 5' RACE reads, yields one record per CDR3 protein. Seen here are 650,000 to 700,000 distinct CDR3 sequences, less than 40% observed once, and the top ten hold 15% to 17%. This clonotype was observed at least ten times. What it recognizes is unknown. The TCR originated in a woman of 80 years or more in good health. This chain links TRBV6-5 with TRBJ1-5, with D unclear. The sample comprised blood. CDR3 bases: TGTGCCAGCAGTGGACGGAAAGAGCAGCCCCAGCATTTT. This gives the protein CASSGRKEQPQHF.